These 22 T cell receptor beta chains came from one sample sequenced in a study of blood T cell repertoires in COVID-19. Produced via immunoSEQ multiplex PCR; TCRdb's table is partial and in-frame only. The repertoire holds approximately 100,000 clones, with roughly 80% as singletons. The sequenced material came from peripheral blood. Receptor source: a man between 65 and 85 years old with active or convalescent COVID-19.

The chain is built from TRBV5-6 and TRBJ1-3; maybe TRBD1 (5 bases). There are 14 residues in the CDR3. CDR1 is SGHDT and CDR2 is YYEEEE in the germline V gene. Trimming took off 1 base at V and 10 bases at J, with 15 bases between the two ends. CDR3 nucleotide sequence: TGTGCCAGCAGCTTGTCGGCAGGGCGGAAGACCATATATTTT. Its protein is CASSLSAGRKTIYF.

The chain recombines TRBV19 with TRBJ1-3; a weak D match, TRBD1 (6 bases). This CDR3 spans 14 amino acids. From germline, CDR1 is LNHDA and CDR2 SQIVND (reference sequence). V was pared by 10 bases and J by 4 bases, with 17 bases between. As DNA, the CDR3 is TGTGCCACTGGAGACAGGCGTGGAGGAAACACCATATATTTT. It is translated as CATGDRRGGNTIYF.

This clone occurred many times. Other DNA variants within this sample encode the same CDR3. The genes are TRBV11-2 and TRBJ1-2, with TRBD1 identical over 7 bases. In germline, CDR1 is SGHAT, CDR2 FQNNGV. This CDR3 is 12 amino acids long. V shed 5 bases and J 8 bases; nucleotides not matched to a gene: 5. CDR3 in DNA: TGTGCCAGCAGCCCAAGGGACAGCGGCTACACCTTC. This encodes CASSPRDSGYTF.

The genes are TRBV7-2 and TRBJ1-2; no reliable D call. The CDR3 spans 13 residues. CDR1 SGHTA and CDR2 FQGNSA come from the germline V gene. V lost 0 bases to trimming and J lost 8 bases, with 10 bases between them. The DNA of the CDR3 is TGTGCCAGCAGCTTAGCTTCTGGGCGAGGCTACACCTTC. Translation: CASSLASGRGYTF.

The J gene is TRBJ1-2, the V gene TRBV18, with D possibly TRBD1 on 5 matching bases. V lost 0 bases and J lost 1, with 9 bases in between. Germline CDR1 KGHSH, CDR2 LQKENI. The CDR3 spans 15 residues. The CDR3 loop reads CASSPPGRDNYGYTF. The CDR3 nucleotides read TGTGCCAGCTCACCACCGGGCAGGGATAACTATGGCTACACCTTC.

V gene TRBV7-8 combines with J gene TRBJ1-5, with a weak D call TRBD1 (6 bases). V was trimmed by 3 bases and J by 6 bases, leaving 12 bases between them. This CDR3 is 14 amino acids long. CDR1 is SGHVS and CDR2 is FQNEAQ in the germline V gene. CDR3 amino acids: CASSFPGAGQPQHF. The CDR3 nucleotides are TGTGCCAGCAGCTTTCCAGGGGCAGGTCAGCCCCAGCATTTT.

V gene TRBV3-1 (or the pseudogene TRBV3-2) combines with J gene TRBJ1-5; 8 nucleotides match TRBD1. There are 14 residues in the CDR3. Germline V gene data show CDR1 as LGHDT and CDR2 as YNNKEL (reference sequence). V trimming: 4 bases; J trimming: 5 bases; junction bases outside the gene matches: 4. The DNA of the CDR3 is TGTGCCAGCAGCCCTGGACAGGGAGATCAGCCCCAGCATTTT. As protein: CASSPGQGDQPQHF.

V usage is TRBV4-3 and J usage is TRBJ1-1, with D tentatively TRBD1 (5 bases). Germline lookup yields CDR1 LGHNA and CDR2 YSLEER. V lost 3 bases and J lost 4, with 12 bases in between. The CDR3 has 14 residues. CDR3 nucleotides: TGCGCCAGCAGCCAGATGGACGGGGGCACTGAAGCTTTCTTT. This translates into CASSQMDGGTEAFF.

V usage is TRBV3-1 (or the pseudogene TRBV3-2) and J usage is TRBJ1-2; 12 bases agree with TRBD1. Trimming cost V 5 bases and J 8 bases; bases outside gene matches: 9. The CDR3 totals 15 residues. Looked up from germline, CDR1 is LGHDT and CDR2 is YNNKEL (reference sequence). CDR3 loop: CASSAGTGGRTGYTF. In nucleotides, the CDR3 is TGTGCCAGCAGCGCCGGGACAGGGGGCAGGACAGGCTACACCTTC.

This chain uses TRBV4-1 with TRBJ2-5; possibly TRBD2 for D (5 bases). With 1 base removed from V and 5 bases from J, the gap between germline ends came to 11 bases. CDR3 length: 14 amino acids. In germline, CDR1 is MGHRA, CDR2 YSYEKL. The CDR3 loop reads CASSQVSGRETQYF. CDR3 nucleotides: TGCGCCAGCAGCCAAGTGTCGGGAAGGGAGACCCAGTACTTC.

The V call is TRBV9, the J call TRBJ2-7, with a possible D match to TRBD1 (5 bases). Deletions cut 0 bases from V and 3 bases from J, with 13 bases between. Germline values: CDR1 SGDLS, CDR2 YYNGEE. The length of the CDR3 is 15 residues. Here the CDR3 reads CASSVGAGSLYEQYF. For the CDR3, the DNA is TGTGCCAGCAGCGTAGGTGCAGGGTCCCTCTACGAGCAGTACTTC.

J is TRBJ2-2 and V is TRBV4-3; weak D call: TRBD1 (5 bases). Germline V CDR1 and CDR2: LGHNA, YSLEER. The CDR3 totals 18 residues. V was pared by 3 bases and J by 7 bases, with 24 bases between. The CDR3 DNA follows: TGCGCCAGCAGCCAGGCAGGGCCGGGCCAGGTCCTGGGCGGGGAGCTGTTTTTT. Encoded protein: CASSQAGPGQVLGGELFF.

This chain uses TRBV6-2 or TRBV6-3 with TRBJ1-5, with TRBD1 identical over 8 bases. CDR1 is MNHEY, CDR2 SVGEGT, per germline. V dropped 5 bases and J dropped 4; count of bases not matched to a gene: 4. The CDR3 sequence is 14 residues long. CDR3 DNA sequence: TGTGCCAGCAGTACCGGGACAGGAAATCAGCCCCAGCATTTT. Protein sequence: CASSTGTGNQPQHF.

This chain links TRBV11-2 with TRBJ2-1, with D tentatively TRBD2 (6 bases). The ends were cut back, 0 bases at V and 0 bases at J, with 21 bases in the middle. The CDR3 is 20 amino acids. CDR1 is SGHAT, CDR2 FQNNGV, per germline. The CDR3 protein is CASSLDRVSGLVSSYNEQFF. The CDR3 DNA is TGTGCCAGCAGCTTAGATCGGGTTAGCGGTCTTGTGAGCTCCTACAATGAGCAGTTCTTC. Full variable domain (remainder filled in from reference TRBV11-2 and TRBJ2-1): EAGVAQSPRYKIIEKRQSVAFWCNPISGHATLYWYQQILGQGPKLLIQFQNNGVVDDSQLPKDRFSAERLKGVDSTLKIQPAKLEDSAVYLCASSLDRVSGLVSSYNEQFFGPGTRLTVL.

The genes are TRBV4-2 and TRBJ2-5; 12 bases are shared with TRBD2. This CDR3 is 15 amino acids long. Germline loops: CDR1 LGHNA, CDR2 YNFKEQ. V lost 0 bases, J lost 8 bases, and 4 bases stayed unmatched. In nucleotides, the CDR3 is TGTGCCAGCAGCCAAGACGAGACTAGCGGGAGAACCCAGTACTTC. It encodes CASSQDETSGRTQYF.

On this clone itself: No DNA is shown, since the ends of the CDR3 on it are uncertain; the CDR3 is the one TCRdb lists. V gene TRBV4-1 combines with J gene TRBJ1-2; the table's D gene call, TRBD1, was not cross checked with the DNA. The CDR3 has 14 amino acids, counting both end residues. Per germline, CDR1 MGHRA and CDR2 YSYEKL. Here the CDR3 reads CASSRWGQGIGDTF.

The chain is built from TRBV5-5 and TRBJ2-3; 11 bases are a match to TRBD1. V was clipped by 3 bases and J by 6 bases; unmatched bases: 3. The CDR3 covers 14 residues. Germline CDR1 and CDR2: SGHKS and YYEKEE (reference sequence). The CDR3 reads CASSWTGGGDTQYF. CDR3 DNA: TGTGCCAGCAGCTGGACAGGGGGCGGGGATACGCAGTATTTT.

The chain recombines TRBV6-5 with TRBJ1-5; 8 nucleotides line up with TRBD1. The ends lost 6 bases at V and 5 bases at J; junction bases unmatched: 0. The CDR3 runs to 12 residues. CDR1 is MNHEY, CDR2 SVGAGI, per germline. CDR3 sequence: CASRTGDQPQHF. In DNA form, the CDR3 reads TGTGCCAGCAGGACAGGGGATCAGCCCCAGCATTTT.

The rearrangement uses TRBV3-1 (or the pseudogene TRBV3-2) and TRBJ2-1; D is possibly TRBD1 (5 bases). Germline CDR1 and CDR2: LGHDT and YNNKEL (reference sequence). This CDR3 comprises 17 residues. Trimming removed 4 bases at V and 6 bases at J, with 22 bases between. As DNA, the CDR3 is TGTGCCAGCAGCCCAATTTCTCCAATAGGGGTAGGCAATGAGCAGTTCTTC. Translation gives CASSPISPIGVGNEQFF.

The V and J genes are TRBV5-8 and TRBJ1-6; 7 positions agree with TRBD1. V lost 0 bases, J lost 9 bases, and 3 bases stayed unmatched. The CDR3 has 14 amino acids. Germline assignment: CDR1 SGHTS and CDR2 YDEGEE. CDR3 residues: CASSLEGGSSPLHF. The CDR3, as DNA: TGTGCCAGCAGCTTGGAAGGGGGCAGTTCACCCCTCCACTTT.

The V gene is TRBV7-9, the J gene TRBJ2-1, with D maybe TRBD1 (6 bases). CDR1 and CDR2 from the germline V gene are SEHNR and FQNEAQ (reference sequence). The length of the CDR3 is 15 residues. With 1 base removed from V and 4 bases from J, the gap between germline ends came to 11 bases. CDR3 amino acids: CASSLGTGPYNEQFF. The CDR3 DNA reads as TGTGCCAGCAGCTTAGGTACAGGGCCGTACAATGAGCAGTTCTTC.

The V gene is TRBV2, the J gene TRBJ1-1, with D possibly being TRBD1 (5 bases). CDR3 length: 11 residues. With 6 bases removed from V and 11 bases from J, the gap between germline ends came to 13 bases. Germline CDR1 SNHLY, CDR2 FYNNEI. CDR3 DNA: TGTGCCAGCAGGGCCGGGGGGGGTGCTTTCTTT. Translating gives CASRAGGGAFF.